Listed below are T cell receptor beta chains from one sample, sequenced in a study of PD-1 blockade in classical Hodgkin lymphoma. The protocol was immunoSEQ multiplex PCR, while the TCRdb copy is restricted to in-frame clones and leaves out a portion. The sample shows around 20,000 clones, roughly 89% of them seen only once. Source: peripheral blood mononuclear cells (PBMCs), taken before the second cycle of nivolumab. The source is a human donor with classical Hodgkin lymphoma. Each CDR3 is given with its conserved first and last residue. Each record gives: clone size, V gene, J gene, D gene, CDR3 DNA, CDR3 protein. The D gene is left open where the match is weak. Size values are once, few and many counts, or a class for expanded clones, and some rows have none.

>NA|TRBV5-1|TRBJ2-6|NA
TGCGCCAGCAGCTTGAGTGGTGGGGCCAACGTCCTGACTTTC
CASSLSGGANVLTF
>NA|TRBV6-6|TRBJ2-7|TRBD1
TGTGCCAGCAGTTACGGGACAGGGGCGGGAGAGCAGTACTTC
CASSYGTGAGEQYF
>NA|TRBV6-6|TRBJ1-1|TRBD1
TGTGCCAGCAGTTACCTAGGTAGGGGGCGGAACACTGAAGCTTTCTTT
CASSYLGRGRNTEAFF
>NA|TRBV5-1|TRBJ2-1|TRBD2
TGCGCCAGCAGGGGCGGGGGGGCCAATGAGCAGTTCTTC
CASRGGGANEQFF
>NA|TRBV5-5|TRBJ2-7|TRBD1
TGTGCCAGCAGCTTGGAGGGGACAGGGGGTGTTACCTACGAGCAGTACTTC
CASSLEGTGGVTYEQYF
>once|TRBV7-8|TRBJ2-2|NA
TGTGCCAGCCGGATCGGAGGGTCTGCCACCGGGGAGCTGTTTTTT
CASRIGGSATGELFF
>few|TRBV9|TRBJ1-1|NA
TGTGCCAGCAGCGGGGCGCGGGGGGTAGACACTGAAGCTTTCTTT
CASSGARGVDTEAFF
>NA|TRBV5-1|TRBJ2-2|NA
TGCGCCAGCAGCCCGCGGTGGCAGACGAACACCGGGGAGCTGTTTTTT
CASSPRWQTNTGELFF
>NA|TRBV19|TRBJ1-2|TRBD1
TGTGCCAGTAGTGTTGCGGGACAGCTGAGTGATGGCTACACCTTC
CASSVAGQLSDGYTF
>once|TRBV7-6|TRBJ2-3|TRBD2
TGTGCCAGCAGCCAAGGGACTAGCGGGGGGGAAACAGATACGCAGTATTTT
CASSQGTSGGETDTQYF
>NA|TRBV4-3|TRBJ1-2|NA
TGCGCCAGCAGCCAAGATTATGGTCCGTATGGCTACACCTTC
CASSQDYGPYGYTF
>NA|TRBV10-3|TRBJ1-1|NA
TGTGCCATCAGTGACTCAGGTTCTGGGGACACTGAAGCTTTCTTT
CAISDSGSGDTEAFF
>NA|TRBV7-9|TRBJ1-1|TRBD1
TGTGCCAGCAGCGAAACAGGGGCGGCGACTGAAGCTTTCTTT
CASSETGAATEAFF
>NA|TRBV7-9|TRBJ2-3|NA
TGTGCCAGCAGCCACACAGATACGCAGTATTTT
CASSHTDTQYF
>NA|TRBV29-1|TRBJ1-3|NA
TGCAGCGTTGTGATGGGCTTGAACTCTGGAAACACCATATATTTT
CSVVMGLNSGNTIYF
>once|TRBV14|TRBJ2-7|TRBD2
TGTGCCAGCAGCCAAGTGCGGGGGTACGAGCAGTACTTC
CASSQVRGYEQYF
>few|TRBV5-1|TRBJ2-5|NA
TGCGCCAGCAGCTCAATTGGACAGGCGGGGGAGACCCAGTACTTC
CASSSIGQAGETQYF
>NA|TRBV7-8|TRBJ2-7|NA
TGTGCCAGCAGCCCTTTGAACGAGCAGTACTTC
CASSPLNEQYF
>once|TRBV5-1|TRBJ1-1|TRBD1
TGCGCCAGCAGCGCGGGACAGGGGGGCACTGAAGCTTTCTTT
CASSAGQGGTEAFF
>NA|TRBV5-1|TRBJ1-4|NA
TGCGCCAGCAGCTTGCGGGAATCGGCAACTAATGAAAAACTGTTTTTT
CASSLRESATNEKLFF
>NA|TRBV9|TRBJ1-2|TRBD1
TGTGCCAGCAGCCTGGGGACAGACTATGGCTACACCTTC
CASSLGTDYGYTF
>once|TRBV7-9|TRBJ2-1|NA
TGTGCCAGCAGCCAACCCTCCGGGACAAAGGATGAGCAGTTCTTC
CASSQPSGTKDEQFF
>NA|TRBV10-2|TRBJ1-5|TRBD1
TGCGCCAGCAGTGAGGCCGGGACAGCACTTCAGCCCCAGCATTTT
CASSEAGTALQPQHF
>NA|TRBV6-5|TRBJ1-5|NA
TGTGCCAGCAGTGCCTTGGGAGCCCATAGTCAGCCCCAGCATTTT
CASSALGAHSQPQHF
>NA|TRBV11-2|TRBJ1-3|NA
TGTGCCAGCAGCTCGCCTATTCACTCTGGAAACACCATATATTTT
CASSSPIHSGNTIYF
>NA|TRBV5-1|TRBJ2-3|NA
TGCGCCAGCAGCTCCTCCAGCACAGATACGCAGTATTTT
CASSSSSTDTQYF
>NA|TRBV6-1|TRBJ2-3|TRBD2
TGTGCCAGCAGTGAACGGAGGCTAGCGGGGGGGCTCGGCACAGATACGCAGTATTTT
CASSERRLAGGLGTDTQYF
>NA|TRBV5-8|TRBJ2-3|TRBD1
TGTGCCAGCAGCTTGGTGGGACAGCAAGTATTCACAGATACGCAGTATTTT
CASSLVGQQVFTDTQYF
>NA|TRBV5-1|TRBJ1-5|NA
TGCGCCAGCAGCCCTGAGGCGGGGAGCAATCAGCCCCAGCATTTT
CASSPEAGSNQPQHF
>NA|TRBV30|TRBJ2-3|TRBD2
TGTGCCTCAGGAAGCGGGGGGGATACAGATACGCAGTATTTT
CASGSGGDTDTQYF
>NA|TRBV7-9|TRBJ1-6|TRBD1
TGTGCCAGCAGCCTGGGACAGAGGCATTCACCCCTCCACTTT
CASSLGQRHSPLHF
>once|TRBV6-6|TRBJ1-2|TRBD1
TGTGCCAGCAGTTCATTTGGACAGGAGAGTTATAATGGCTACACCTTC
CASSSFGQESYNGYTF
>NA|TRBV4-3|TRBJ2-3|TRBD2
TGCGCCAGCAGCCAGGGGGAGGGTACGCAGTATTTT
CASSQGEGTQYF
>NA|TRBV5-1|TRBJ2-5|NA
TGCGCCAGCAGCTTGGTTGGACAGACTGGAGAGACCCAGTACTTC
CASSLVGQTGETQYF
>NA|TRBV2|TRBJ2-7|TRBD2
TGTGCCAGCAGTTTTTCGGGGGGGGCCTACGAGCAGTACTTC
CASSFSGGAYEQYF
>NA|TRBV5-1|TRBJ1-1|NA
TGCGCCAGCAGCTTGACAGGGCCGAACACTGAAGCTTTCTTT
CASSLTGPNTEAFF
>NA|TRBV5-1|TRBJ2-1|NA
TGCGCCAGCAGCTTGGATCCCCCGACAGTCAGACAGTTCTTC
CASSLDPPTVRQFF
>NA|TRBV28|TRBJ1-5|NA
TGTGCCAGCAGTCTATTGAGTAGCAATCAGCCCCAGCATTTT
CASSLLSSNQPQHF
>NA|TRBV29-1|TRBJ2-7|NA
TGCAGCGTTGATTGGGGGGCCGAGCAGTACTTC
CSVDWGAEQYF
>NA|TRBV11-2|TRBJ2-2|NA
TGTGCCAGCAGCTTTGGACGGACCGGAGAGCTGTTTTTT
CASSFGRTGELFF
>few|TRBV9|TRBJ2-2|TRBD2
TGTGCCAGCAGCCGGGGGGGAGCGAACACCGGGGAGCTGTTTTTT
CASSRGGANTGELFF
>NA|TRBV6-5|TRBJ2-7|NA
TGTGCCAGCAGTTACTCTGGACCGTGGGAGTCGTACGAGCAGTACTTC
CASSYSGPWESYEQYF
>once|TRBV6-6|TRBJ1-1|TRBD1
TGTGCCAGCAGTCCCGGGACAGTCAAAATGAACACTGAAGCTTTCTTT
CASSPGTVKMNTEAFF